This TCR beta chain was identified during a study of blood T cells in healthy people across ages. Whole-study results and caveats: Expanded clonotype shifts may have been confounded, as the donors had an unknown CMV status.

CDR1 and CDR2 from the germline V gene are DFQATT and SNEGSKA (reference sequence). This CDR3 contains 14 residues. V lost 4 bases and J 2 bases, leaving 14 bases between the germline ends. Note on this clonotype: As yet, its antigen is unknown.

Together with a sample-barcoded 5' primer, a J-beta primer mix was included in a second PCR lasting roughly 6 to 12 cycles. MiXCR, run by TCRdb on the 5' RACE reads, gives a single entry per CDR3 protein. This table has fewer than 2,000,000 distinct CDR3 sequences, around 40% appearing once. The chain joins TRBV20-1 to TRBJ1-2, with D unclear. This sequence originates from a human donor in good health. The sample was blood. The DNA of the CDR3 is TGCAGTGCTACCCACACGAAGTGGAACTATGGCTACACCTTC. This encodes CSATHTKWNYGYTF.